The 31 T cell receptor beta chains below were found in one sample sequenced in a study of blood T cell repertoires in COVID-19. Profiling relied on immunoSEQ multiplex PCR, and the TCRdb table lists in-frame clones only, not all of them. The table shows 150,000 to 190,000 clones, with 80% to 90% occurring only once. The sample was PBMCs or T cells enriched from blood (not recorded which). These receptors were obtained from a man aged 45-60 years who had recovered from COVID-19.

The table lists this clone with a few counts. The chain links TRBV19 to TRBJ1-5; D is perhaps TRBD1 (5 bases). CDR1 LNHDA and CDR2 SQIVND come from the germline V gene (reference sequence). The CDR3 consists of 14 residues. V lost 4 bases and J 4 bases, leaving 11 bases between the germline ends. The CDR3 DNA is TGTGCCAGTAGTAACGGACACCTAAATCAGCCCCAGCATTTT. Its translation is CASSNGHLNQPQHF.

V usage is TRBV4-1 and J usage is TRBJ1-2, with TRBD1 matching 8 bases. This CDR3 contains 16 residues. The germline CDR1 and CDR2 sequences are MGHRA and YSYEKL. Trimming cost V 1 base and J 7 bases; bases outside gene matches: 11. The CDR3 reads CASSQVEGGQAPGYTF. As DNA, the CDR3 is TGCGCCAGCAGCCAAGTCGAGGGGGGACAGGCACCTGGCTACACCTTC.

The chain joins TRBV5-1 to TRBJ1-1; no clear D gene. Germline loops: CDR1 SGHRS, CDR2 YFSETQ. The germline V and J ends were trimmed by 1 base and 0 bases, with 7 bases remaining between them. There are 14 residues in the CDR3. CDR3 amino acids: CASSLPLMNTEAFF. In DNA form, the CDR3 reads TGCGCCAGCAGCTTGCCACTAATGAACACTGAAGCTTTCTTT.

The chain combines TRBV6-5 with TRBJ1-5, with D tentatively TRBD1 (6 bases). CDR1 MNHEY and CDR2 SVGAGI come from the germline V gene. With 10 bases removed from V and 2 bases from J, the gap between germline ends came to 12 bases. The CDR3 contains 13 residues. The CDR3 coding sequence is TGTGCCACGACAGGCGGAGGCAATCAGCCCCAGCATTTT. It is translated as CATTGGGNQPQHF.

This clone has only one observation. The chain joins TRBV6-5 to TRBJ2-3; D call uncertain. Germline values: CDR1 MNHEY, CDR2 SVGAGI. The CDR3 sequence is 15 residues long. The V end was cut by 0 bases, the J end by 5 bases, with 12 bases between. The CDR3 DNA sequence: TGTGCCAGCAGTTACTCGTCCCCAGAATTAGATACGCAGTATTTT. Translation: CASSYSSPELDTQYF.

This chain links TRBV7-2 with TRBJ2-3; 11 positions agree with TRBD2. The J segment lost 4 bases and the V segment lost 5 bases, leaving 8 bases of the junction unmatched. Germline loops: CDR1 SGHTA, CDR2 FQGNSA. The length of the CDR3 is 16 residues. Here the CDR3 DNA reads TGTGCCAGCAGCACCACGGGACTAGCGGCTGCAGATACGCAGTATTTT. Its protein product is CASSTTGLAAADTQYF.

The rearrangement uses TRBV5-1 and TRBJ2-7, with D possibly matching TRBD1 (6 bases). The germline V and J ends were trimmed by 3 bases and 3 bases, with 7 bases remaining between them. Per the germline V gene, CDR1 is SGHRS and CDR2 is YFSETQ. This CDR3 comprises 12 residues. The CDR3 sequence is CASSSDSYEQYF. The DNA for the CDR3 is TGCGCCAGCAGCTCGGACAGCTACGAGCAGTACTTC.

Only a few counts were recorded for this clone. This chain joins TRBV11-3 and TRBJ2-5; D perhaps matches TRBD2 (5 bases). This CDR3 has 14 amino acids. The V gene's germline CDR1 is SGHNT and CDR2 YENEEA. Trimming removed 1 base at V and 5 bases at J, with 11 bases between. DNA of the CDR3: TGTGCCAGCAGCTTAGCGGGGTCACCGGAGACCCAGTACTTC. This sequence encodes CASSLAGSPETQYF.

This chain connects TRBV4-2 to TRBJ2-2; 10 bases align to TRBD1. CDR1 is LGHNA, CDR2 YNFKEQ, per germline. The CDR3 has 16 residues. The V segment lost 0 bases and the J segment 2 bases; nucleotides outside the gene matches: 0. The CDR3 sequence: CASSQETGGNTGELFF. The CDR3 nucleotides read TGTGCCAGCAGCCAAGAGACAGGGGGCAACACCGGGGAGCTGTTTTTT.

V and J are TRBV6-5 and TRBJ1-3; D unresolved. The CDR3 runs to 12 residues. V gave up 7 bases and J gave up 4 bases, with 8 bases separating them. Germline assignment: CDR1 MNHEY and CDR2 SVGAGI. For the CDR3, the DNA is TGTGCCAGCACCCCGTCCGGAAACACCATATATTTT. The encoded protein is CASTPSGNTIYF.

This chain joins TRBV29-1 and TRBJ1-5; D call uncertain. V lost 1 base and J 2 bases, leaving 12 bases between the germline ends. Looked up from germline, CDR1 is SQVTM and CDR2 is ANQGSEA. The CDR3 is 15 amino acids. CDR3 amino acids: CSVEVSGTGNQPQHF. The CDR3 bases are TGCAGCGTTGAAGTTTCGGGTACCGGCAATCAGCCCCAGCATTTT.

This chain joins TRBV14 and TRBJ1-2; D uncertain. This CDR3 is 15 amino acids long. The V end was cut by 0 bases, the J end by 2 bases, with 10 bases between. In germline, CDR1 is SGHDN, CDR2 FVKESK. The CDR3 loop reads CASSQEEKPNYGYTF. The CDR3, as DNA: TGTGCCAGCAGCCAAGAGGAGAAACCCAACTATGGCTACACCTTC.

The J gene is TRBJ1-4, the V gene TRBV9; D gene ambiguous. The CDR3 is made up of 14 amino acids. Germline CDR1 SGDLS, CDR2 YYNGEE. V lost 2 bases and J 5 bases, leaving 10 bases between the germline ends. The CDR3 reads CASSVSGNNEKLFF. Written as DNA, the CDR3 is TGTGCCAGCAGCGTCTCCGGGAACAATGAAAAACTGTTTTTT.

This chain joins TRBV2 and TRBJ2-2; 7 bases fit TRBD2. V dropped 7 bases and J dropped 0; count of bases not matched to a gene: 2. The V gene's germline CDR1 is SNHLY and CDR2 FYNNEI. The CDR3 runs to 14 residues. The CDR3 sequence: CASIRGANTGELFF. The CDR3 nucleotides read TGTGCCAGCATTCGGGGGGCGAACACCGGGGAGCTGTTTTTT.

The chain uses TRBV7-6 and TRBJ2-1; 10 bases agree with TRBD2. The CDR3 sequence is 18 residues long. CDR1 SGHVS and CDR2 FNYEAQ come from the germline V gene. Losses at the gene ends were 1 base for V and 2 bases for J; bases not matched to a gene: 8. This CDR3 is CASSLDGSGGPAYNEQFF. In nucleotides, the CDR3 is TGTGCCAGCAGCTTAGACGGTAGCGGGGGGCCAGCCTACAATGAGCAGTTCTTC.

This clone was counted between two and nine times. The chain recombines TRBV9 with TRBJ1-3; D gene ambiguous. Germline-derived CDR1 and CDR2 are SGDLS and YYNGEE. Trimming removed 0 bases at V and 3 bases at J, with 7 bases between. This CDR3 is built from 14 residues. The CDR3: CASSVDTVGNTIYF. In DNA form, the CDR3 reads TGTGCCAGCAGCGTAGATACAGTTGGAAACACCATATATTTT.

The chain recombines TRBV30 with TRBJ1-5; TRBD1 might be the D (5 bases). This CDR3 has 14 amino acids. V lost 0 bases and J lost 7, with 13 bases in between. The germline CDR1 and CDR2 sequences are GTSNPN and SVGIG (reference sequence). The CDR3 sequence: CAWSVSAGPQPQHF. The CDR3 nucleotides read TGTGCCTGGAGTGTATCGGCAGGGCCACAGCCCCAGCATTTT.

As DNA, the CDR3 is TGTGCCAGCAGCTTGGAGCGGGGGCCGTACAATGAGCAGTTCTTC. Its protein product is CASSLERGPYNEQFF. The V gene is TRBV5-4, the J gene TRBJ2-1; 8 nucleotides line up with TRBD2. Trimming cost V 0 bases and J 4 bases; bases outside gene matches: 3. Germline V gene data show CDR1 as SGHNT and CDR2 as YYREEE (reference sequence). This CDR3 spans 15 amino acids.

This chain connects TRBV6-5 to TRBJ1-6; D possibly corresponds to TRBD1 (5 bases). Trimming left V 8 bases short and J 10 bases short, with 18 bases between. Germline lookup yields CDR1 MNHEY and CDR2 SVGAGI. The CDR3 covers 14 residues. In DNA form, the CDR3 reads TGTGCCAGCCGATACGGGCAGGGCCACTCACCCCTCCACTTT. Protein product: CASRYGQGHSPLHF.

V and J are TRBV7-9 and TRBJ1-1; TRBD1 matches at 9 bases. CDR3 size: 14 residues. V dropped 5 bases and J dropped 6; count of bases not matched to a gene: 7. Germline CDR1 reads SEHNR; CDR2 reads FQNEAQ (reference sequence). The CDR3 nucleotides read TGTGCCAGCAGCCTAGGGACAGGGAGGGCTGAAGCTTTCTTT. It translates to CASSLGTGRAEAFF.

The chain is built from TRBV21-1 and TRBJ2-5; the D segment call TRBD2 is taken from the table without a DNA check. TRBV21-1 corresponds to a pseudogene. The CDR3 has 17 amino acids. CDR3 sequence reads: CASSKVKSGGGQETQYF. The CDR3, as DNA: TGTGCCAGCAGCAAAGTCAAGAGCGGGGGGGGTCAAGAGACCCAGTACTTC.

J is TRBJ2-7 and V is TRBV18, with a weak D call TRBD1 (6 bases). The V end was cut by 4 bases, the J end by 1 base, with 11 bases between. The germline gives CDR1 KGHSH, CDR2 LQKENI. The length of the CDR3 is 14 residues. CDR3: CASSRTEQSYEQYF. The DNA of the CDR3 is TGTGCCAGCTCACGGACAGAGCAATCCTACGAGCAGTACTTC.

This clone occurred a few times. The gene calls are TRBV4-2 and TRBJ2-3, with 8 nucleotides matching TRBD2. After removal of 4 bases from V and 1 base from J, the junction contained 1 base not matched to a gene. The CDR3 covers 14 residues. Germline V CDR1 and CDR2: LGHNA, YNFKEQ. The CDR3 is CASSPGGGTDTQYF. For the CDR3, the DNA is TGTGCCAGCAGCCCCGGGGGGGGCACAGATACGCAGTATTTT.

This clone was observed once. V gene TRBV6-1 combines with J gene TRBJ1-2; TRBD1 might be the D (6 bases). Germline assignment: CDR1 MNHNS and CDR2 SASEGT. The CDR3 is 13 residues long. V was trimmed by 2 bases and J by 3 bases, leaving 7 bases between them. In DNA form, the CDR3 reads TGTGCCAGCAGTGAAAGGGGGTACTATGGCTACACCTTC. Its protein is CASSERGYYGYTF.

CDR3 sequence (DNA): TGTGCCATCAGTGACCCAACAGGTGCATCCTACAATGAGCAGTTCTTC. Its protein product is CAISDPTGASYNEQFF. The chain links TRBV10-3 to TRBJ2-1; TRBD1 is a possible D gene (5 bases). The CDR3 covers 16 residues. V dropped 3 bases and J dropped 1 base, with 13 bases sitting between them. Germline V gene lookup returns CDR1 ENHRY and CDR2 SYGVKD.

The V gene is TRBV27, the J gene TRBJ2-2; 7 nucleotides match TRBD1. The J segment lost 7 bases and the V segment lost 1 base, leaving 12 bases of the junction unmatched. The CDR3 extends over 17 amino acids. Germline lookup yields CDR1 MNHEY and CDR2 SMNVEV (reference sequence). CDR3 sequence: CASSLWSGKGAGGELFF. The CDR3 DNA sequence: TGTGCCAGCAGTTTATGGTCCGGGAAGGGGGCAGGCGGGGAGCTGTTTTTT.

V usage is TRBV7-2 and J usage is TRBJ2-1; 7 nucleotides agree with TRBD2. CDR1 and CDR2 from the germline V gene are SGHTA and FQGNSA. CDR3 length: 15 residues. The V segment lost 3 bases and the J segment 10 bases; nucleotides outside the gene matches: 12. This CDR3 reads CASSLGLRLAVEQFF. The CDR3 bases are TGTGCCAGCAGCTTGGGGTTGAGGCTAGCGGTAGAGCAGTTCTTC.

The CDR3 is CAISGGHAANYGYTF. The CDR3 DNA sequence: TGTGCCATCAGTGGGGGACACGCCGCTAACTATGGCTACACCTTC. The chain carries TRBV10-3 and TRBJ1-2, with a weak D call TRBD1 (6 bases). CDR3 length: 15 amino acids. The germline CDR1 and CDR2 sequences are ENHRY and SYGVKD. V was pared by 4 bases and J by 0 bases, with 12 bases between.

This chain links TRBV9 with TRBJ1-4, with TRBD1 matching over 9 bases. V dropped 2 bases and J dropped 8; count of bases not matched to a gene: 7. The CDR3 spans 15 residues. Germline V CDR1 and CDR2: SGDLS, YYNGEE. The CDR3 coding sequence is TGTGCCAGCAGCGTTCAACCGGGACAGGGAGAAAAACTGTTTTTT. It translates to CASSVQPGQGEKLFF.

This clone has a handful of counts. CDR3 DNA: TGTGCCAGCAGCTTGGGAGGTACTGGGGCCAACGTCCTGACTTTC. As protein: CASSLGGTGANVLTF. This chain uses TRBV5-5 with TRBJ2-6; D is uncertain. CDR3 length equals 15 residues. The V and J ends lost 0 bases and 2 bases respectively, with 6 bases between them. Germline assignment: CDR1 SGHKS and CDR2 YYEKEE (reference sequence).

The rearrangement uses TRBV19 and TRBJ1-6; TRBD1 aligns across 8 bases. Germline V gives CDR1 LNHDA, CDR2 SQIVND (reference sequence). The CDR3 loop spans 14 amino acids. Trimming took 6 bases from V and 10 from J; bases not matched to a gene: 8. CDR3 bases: TGTGCCAGTAGCCTTCAGGGGGCAGGATCACCCCTCCACTTT. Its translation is CASSLQGAGSPLHF.